A single sample is the source of the 15 T cell receptor beta chains below, sequenced in a study of blood T cell repertoires in COVID-19. Generated by immunoSEQ multiplex PCR, the TCRdb table keeps only in-frame clones and is missing some. The sample includes 68,000 or so clones, roughly 87% of them seen just once. Sample: peripheral blood. The source is a man aged 50 to 60 with active COVID-19.

The V gene is TRBV11-2, the J gene TRBJ2-3, with unresolved D. In germline, CDR1 is SGHAT, CDR2 FQNNGV. V was shortened by 1 base and J by 4 bases, with 3 bases between the two germline ends. The CDR3 covers 12 residues. CDR3 bases: TGTGCCAGCAGCTTAGGGCCAGATACGCAGTATTTT. It encodes CASSLGPDTQYF.

This chain's CDR3 is CASRGQGVSPLHF. In DNA form, the CDR3 reads TGTGCCAGCAGAGGACAGGGGGTCTCACCCCTCCACTTT. The chain has TRBV6-5 and TRBJ1-6; 10 nucleotides line up with TRBD1. The V and J ends lost 6 bases and 10 bases, in that order; junction bases with no gene match: 3. The CDR3 consists of 13 residues. CDR1 and CDR2 (germline): MNHEY, SVGAGI.

The V call is TRBV7-3, the J call TRBJ2-7; D might be TRBD2 (6 bases). The germline CDR1 and CDR2 sequences are SGHTA and FQGTGA. This CDR3 comprises 13 residues. V shed 5 bases and J shed 7 bases, with 15 bases lying between them. The DNA of the CDR3 is TGTGCCAGCAGCCGGGACTCTCGGGGAGAGCAGTACTTC. Amino acid sequence: CASSRDSRGEQYF.

This chain links TRBV7-8 with TRBJ2-1; 12 bases agree with TRBD2. CDR1 SGHVS and CDR2 FQNEAQ come from the germline V gene. The CDR3 contains 16 residues. With 1 base clipped from V and 4 bases from J, the junction kept 2 bases outside the gene matches. The CDR3 is CASSLGLAGAYNEQFF. The CDR3 DNA sequence: TGTGCCAGCAGCTTAGGACTAGCGGGGGCGTACAATGAGCAGTTCTTC.

This chain connects TRBV7-2 to TRBJ2-1; maybe TRBD2 (7 bases). Germline CDR1 is SGHTA and CDR2 is FQGNSA. The CDR3 runs 15 residues. V dropped 5 bases and J dropped 4 bases, with 15 bases sitting between them. In DNA form, the CDR3 reads TGTGCCAGCAGCGCAAAGGGGGGGACTTACAATGAGCAGTTCTTC. This encodes CASSAKGGTYNEQFF.

This clone was picked up one time. This chain connects TRBV25-1 to TRBJ1-1; D remains ambiguous. The V end lost 6 bases, the J end lost 3 bases, and 14 bases lay between the germline ends. Per germline, CDR1 MGHDK and CDR2 SYGVNS. The CDR3 is made up of 14 amino acids. The CDR3 DNA reads as TGTGCCAGCAGAGGACGGGAAGGCTACACTGAAGCTTTCTTT. This gives the protein CASRGREGYTEAFF.

V and J are TRBV3-1 (or the pseudogene TRBV3-2) and TRBJ1-6, with TRBD1 matching over 8 bases. Losses at the gene ends were 0 bases for V and 6 bases for J; bases not matched to a gene: 7. Looked up from germline, CDR1 is LGHDT and CDR2 is YNNKEL (reference sequence). The CDR3 is 17 residues long. CDR3 in amino acids: CASSQDPGGDGNSPLHF. CDR3 nucleotides: TGTGCCAGCAGCCAAGATCCAGGGGGCGATGGTAATTCACCCCTCCACTTT.

This clone has only a few counts. This rearrangement joins TRBV4-3 to TRBJ2-2, with unresolved D. With 1 base removed from V and 2 bases from J, the gap between germline ends came to 8 bases. This CDR3 region has 15 residues. Germline CDR1 is LGHNA and CDR2 is YSLEER. The CDR3 DNA reads as TGCGCCAGCAGCCAAGGACTCAGCAACACCGGGGAGCTGTTTTTT. Translating gives CASSQGLSNTGELFF.

This clone was observed a single time. V is TRBV18 and J is TRBJ1-5; D remains ambiguous. CDR1 is KGHSH, CDR2 LQKENI, per germline. This CDR3 has 14 residues. V shed 2 bases and J shed 0 bases, with 5 bases lying between them. CDR3 sequence reads: CASSPSDSNQPQHF. CDR3 nucleotide sequence: TGTGCCAGCTCACCATCAGATAGCAATCAGCCCCAGCATTTT. Full variable domain (missing parts from reference TRBV18 and TRBJ1-5): NAGVMQNPRHLVRRRGQEARLRCSPMKGHSHVYWYRQLPEEGLKFMVYLQKENIIDESGMPKERFSAEFPKEGPSILRIQQVVRGDSAAYFCASSPSDSNQPQHFGDGTRLSIL.

The chain has TRBV3-1 (or the pseudogene TRBV3-2) and TRBJ1-2; possibly TRBD1 for D (6 bases). This CDR3 region has 16 residues. Trimming took 0 bases from V and 4 from J, leaving 15 bases between them. Germline V CDR1 and CDR2: LGHDT, YNNKEL (reference sequence). The CDR3 is CASSQERGQLVYGYTF. CDR3 bases: TGTGCCAGCAGCCAAGAAAGAGGACAGCTCGTCTATGGCTACACCTTC.

The rearrangement links TRBV7-2 to TRBJ1-1; D is unresolved. This CDR3 is 13 amino acids long. V dropped 5 bases and J dropped 2 bases, with 9 bases sitting between them. Germline values: CDR1 SGHTA, CDR2 FQGNSA. CDR3 DNA: TGTGCCAGCAGCCAACAGTTCAACACTGAAGCTTTCTTT. As protein: CASSQQFNTEAFF. The whole variable domain, filled in from reference TRBV7-2 and TRBJ1-1, reads GAGVSQSPSNKVTEKGKDVELRCDPISGHTALYWYRQSLGQGLEFLIYFQGNSAPDKSGLPSDRFSAERTGGSVSTLTIQRTQQEDSAVYLCASSQQFNTEAFFGQGTRLTVV.

The chain has TRBV6-4 and TRBJ2-3, with 8 bases aligning to TRBD2. The germline CDR1 and CDR2 sequences are MRHNA and SNTAGT. V lost 8 bases, J lost 5 bases, and 12 bases stayed unmatched. The CDR3 is 15 amino acids. The CDR3 nucleotides are TGTGCCAGCTCCCCCTCCGGGGGGGCCGTAGATACGCAGTATTTT. Translated, it gives CASSPSGGAVDTQYF.

V gene TRBV5-5 combines with J gene TRBJ1-3; D uncertain. The CDR3 covers 17 residues. V shed 4 bases and J shed 0 bases, with 17 bases lying between them. Germline CDR1 reads SGHKS; CDR2 reads YYEKEE (reference sequence). CDR3 sequence reads: CASSGSEVRFSGNTIYF. DNA of the CDR3: TGTGCCAGCAGCGGATCAGAGGTCAGATTCTCTGGAAACACCATATATTTT.

The chain employs TRBV30 and TRBJ1-5, with unresolved D. Deletions cut 2 bases from V and 4 bases from J, with 9 bases between. CDR1 GTSNPN and CDR2 SVGIG come from the germline V gene (reference sequence). The CDR3 totals 13 residues. CDR3 sequence (DNA): TGTGCCTGGAGTAGTCGGGGAAATCAGCCCCAGCATTTT. Its translation: CAWSSRGNQPQHF.

This rearrangement joins TRBV6-5 to TRBJ1-1; D is possibly TRBD1 (6 bases). Germline V gene data show CDR1 as MNHEY and CDR2 as SVGAGI. This CDR3 has 14 amino acids. V was clipped by 6 bases and J by 1 base, with 12 bases between them. The DNA for the CDR3 is TGTGCCAGCAGGGCCGGGACAACGAACACTGAAGCTTTCTTT. It specifies CASRAGTTNTEAFF.